This T cell receptor (beta chain) is from a study of early T cells in non-severe SARS-CoV-2 infection. Trimming pared 4 bases from V and 10 bases from J, leaving 13 bases between. Germline V lookup: CDR1 SGHTA, CDR2 FQGNSA. The CDR3 has 13 residues. There are many counts of this clonotype. Researchers attached unique molecular identifiers to individual cDNA molecules. TCRdb itself ran the 5' RACE reads through MiXCR, one entry per CDR3 protein. The table records about 45,000 distinct CDR3 sequences, 11% of them present only once. The sample comprised whole blood. The source of this sequence is an adult who was a healthcare worker with PCR-confirmed SARS-CoV-2 infection or an uninfected control (not recorded which). The gene calls are TRBV7-2 and TRBJ1-4; D perhaps matches TRBD1 (6 bases). The CDR3 sequence: CASSSHTGRKLFF. The CDR3 nucleotides are TGTGCCAGCAGCTCACACACAGGGCGAAAACTGTTTTTT.